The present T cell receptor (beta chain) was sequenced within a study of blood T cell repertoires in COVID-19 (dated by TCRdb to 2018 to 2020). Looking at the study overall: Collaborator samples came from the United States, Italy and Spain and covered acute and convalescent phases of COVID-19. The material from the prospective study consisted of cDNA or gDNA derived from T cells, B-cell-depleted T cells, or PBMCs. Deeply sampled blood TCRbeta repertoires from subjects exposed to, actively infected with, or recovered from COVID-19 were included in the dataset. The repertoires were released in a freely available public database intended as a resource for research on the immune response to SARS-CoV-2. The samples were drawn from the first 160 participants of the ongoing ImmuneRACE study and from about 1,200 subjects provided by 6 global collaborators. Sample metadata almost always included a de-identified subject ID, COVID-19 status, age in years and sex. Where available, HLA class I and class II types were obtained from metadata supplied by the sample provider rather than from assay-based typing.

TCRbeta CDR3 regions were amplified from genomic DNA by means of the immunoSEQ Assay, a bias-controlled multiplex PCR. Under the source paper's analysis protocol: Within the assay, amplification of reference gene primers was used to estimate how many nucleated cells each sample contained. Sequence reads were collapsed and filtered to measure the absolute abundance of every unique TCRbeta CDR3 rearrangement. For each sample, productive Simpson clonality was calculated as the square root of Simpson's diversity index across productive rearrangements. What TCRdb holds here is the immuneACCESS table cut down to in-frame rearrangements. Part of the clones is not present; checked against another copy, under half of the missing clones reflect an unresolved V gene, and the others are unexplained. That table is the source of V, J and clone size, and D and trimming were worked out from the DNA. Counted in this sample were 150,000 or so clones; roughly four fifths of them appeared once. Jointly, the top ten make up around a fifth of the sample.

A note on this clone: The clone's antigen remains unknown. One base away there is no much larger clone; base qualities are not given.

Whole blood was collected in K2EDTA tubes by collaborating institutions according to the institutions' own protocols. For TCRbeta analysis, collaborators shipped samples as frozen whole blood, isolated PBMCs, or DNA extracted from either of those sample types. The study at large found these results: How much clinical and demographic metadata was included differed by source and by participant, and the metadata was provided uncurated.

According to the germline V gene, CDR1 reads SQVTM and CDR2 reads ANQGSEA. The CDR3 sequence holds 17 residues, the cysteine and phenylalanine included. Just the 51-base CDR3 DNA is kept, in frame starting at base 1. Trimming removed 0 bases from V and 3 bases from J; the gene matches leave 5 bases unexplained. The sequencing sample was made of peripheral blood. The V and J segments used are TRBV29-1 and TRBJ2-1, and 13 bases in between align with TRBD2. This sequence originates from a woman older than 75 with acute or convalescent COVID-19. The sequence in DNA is TGCAGCGTTGAAGACGACTGGACTAGCGGGAGCTACAATGAGCAGTTCTTC. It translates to CSVEDDWTSGSYNEQFF.